Below are 2 T cell receptor beta chains sequenced from a single sample in a study of blood T cell repertoires in COVID-19. Generated by immunoSEQ multiplex PCR, the TCRdb table keeps only in-frame clones and is missing some. Among around 120,000 clones, over 60% were seen once, and the ten largest hold approximately 5.6%. Sequenced input: peripheral blood. Source of these receptors: a man aged 65-85 years with acute or convalescent COVID-19.

Only a few counts were recorded for this clone. J is TRBJ1-3 and V is TRBV9; unclear D gene. Trimming stripped 0 bases from V and 8 bases from J, with 12 bases between. The CDR3 length is 14 residues. From germline, CDR1 is SGDLS and CDR2 YYNGEE. The CDR3 protein is CASSVDAGRDTIYF. DNA for the CDR3: TGTGCCAGCAGCGTAGATGCCGGGCGGGACACCATATATTTT.

DNA for the CDR3: TGTGCCAGCAGCCCCCGACAGGCCCAGACCTACGAGCAGTACTTC. Translating it yields CASSPRQAQTYEQYF. The chain uses TRBV7-2 and TRBJ2-7; maybe TRBD1 (6 bases). Trimming left V 5 bases short and J 2 bases short, with 16 bases between. CDR1 is SGHTA and CDR2 is FQGNSA in the germline V gene. This CDR3 is built from 15 residues.